This entry lists 11 T cell receptor beta chains sequenced from one sample in a study of regulatory T cells in long-lasting Graves disease (dated by TCRdb to the early 2020s). The sample's time point label is to be understood as: newly diagnosed GD, antithyroid drugs for less than 3 months. For both TCR sequencing and RNA sequencing, RNA was extracted from PBMCs in TRIzol. The method behind the library was multiplex PCR. This sample was sequenced with an Illumina HiSeq 4000. iRepertoire HTBI primers and Arm-PCR amplification of CDR3 regions were used to construct TCR beta libraries. TCRdb reprocessing: public reads trimmed at Q25 with fastp, clones called with MiXCR, in-frame beta chains kept. Duplicate CDR3 protein sequences are folded into a single record with the most common DNA and genes. The sample has a few hundred thousand distinct CDR3 sequences on record, over 15% of them singletons. The ten largest clones add up to approximately 22% of the sample.

This same sample was also part of a study on T cells in Graves' hyperthyroidism and ophthalmopathy.

Sample: peripheral blood mononuclear cells (PBMCs), taken at new diagnosis, from a patient treated with antithyroid drugs. These receptors were taken from a woman under 30 with Graves disease. Donor details come from another sample of the same person, matched by shared clones.

There are a few counts of this clonotype. J is TRBJ2-2 and V is TRBV6-1, with 9 nucleotides matching TRBD1. The germline gives CDR1 MNHNS, CDR2 SASEGT. This CDR3 spans 16 amino acids. V shed 4 bases, J shed 5 bases, and the junction held 8 bases outside the gene matches. The CDR3 region is CASSALQGASTGELFF. The DNA for the CDR3 is TGTGCCAGCAGTGCACTACAGGGGGCCTCAACCGGGGAGCTGTTTTTT.

This clonotype occurred many times. CDR3 nucleotides: TGTGCCTACGGACAGGGACCCTCAGATACGCAGTATTTT. This translates into CAYGQGPSDTQYF. The rearrangement links TRBV2 to TRBJ2-3; TRBD1 matches 8 bases. The trim removed 11 bases at V and 4 bases at J, leaving 8 bases unmatched. There are 13 residues in the CDR3. Germline-derived CDR1 and CDR2 are SNHLY and FYNNEI.

There are many counts of this clonotype. The chain uses TRBV6-1 and TRBJ2-7, with D tentatively TRBD2 (5 bases). CDR3 length: 14 amino acids. Trimming cost V 7 bases and J 0 bases, with 13 bases left between them. The germline gives CDR1 MNHNS, CDR2 SASEGT. CDR3 protein: CASNFGIYSYEQYF. CDR3 coding DNA: TGTGCCAGCAACTTCGGGATATACTCCTACGAGCAGTACTTC.

This rearrangement joins TRBV7-9 to TRBJ1-4; D is ambiguous. Trimming took 5 bases from V and 5 from J, leaving 9 bases between them. Germline assignment: CDR1 SEHNR and CDR2 FQNEAQ (reference sequence). This CDR3 is built from 13 residues. This CDR3 reads CASSTRRNEKLFF. CDR3 DNA: TGTGCCAGCAGCACCCGGAGAAATGAAAAACTGTTTTTT.

Many counts were recorded for this clonotype. V gene TRBV20-1 combines with J gene TRBJ2-7, with 10 positions matching TRBD2. V shed 5 bases and J 5 bases; nucleotides not matched to a gene: 12. This CDR3 has 15 residues. Germline V CDR1 and CDR2: DFQATT, SNEGSKA (reference sequence). The CDR3 DNA reads as TGCAGTGCTTACAGAGCGGGAGGGCCTGTAAACGAGCAGTACTTC. This translates into CSAYRAGGPVNEQYF.

This clonotype was observed many times. The chain recombines TRBV4-2 with TRBJ2-2; no definite D call. This CDR3 has 15 amino acids. CDR1 and CDR2 from the germline V gene are LGHNA and YNFKEQ. Trimming removed 4 bases from V and 0 bases from J, with 9 bases in between. DNA of the CDR3: TGTGCCAGCAGCCTAAGCGCTTCGAACACCGGGGAGCTGTTTTTT. Translating gives CASSLSASNTGELFF.

This clonotype has ten or more counts. This sequence joins TRBV14 and TRBJ2-3, with D possibly being TRBD1 (5 bases). Germline CDR1 is SGHDN and CDR2 is FVKESK. The CDR3 length is 12 residues. V gave up 7 bases and J gave up 4 bases, with 9 bases separating them. CDR3 DNA: TGTGCCAGCATCCGACAGCCAGATACGCAGTATTTT. This sequence encodes CASIRQPDTQYF. Based on the CDR3 plus reference TRBV14 and TRBJ2-3, the full variable domain is EAGVTQFPSHSVIEKGQTVTLRCDPISGHDNLYWYRRVMGKEIKFLLHFVKESKQDESGMPNNRFLAERTGGTYSTLKVQPAELEDSGVYFCASIRQPDTQYFGPGTRLTVL.

The chain combines TRBV19 with TRBJ2-1, with TRBD2 matching 12 bases. Trimming cost V 4 bases and J 3 bases; bases outside gene matches: 7. The CDR3 totals 17 residues. CDR1 is LNHDA and CDR2 is SQIVND in the germline V gene (reference sequence). The CDR3 region is CASSTVLAGGLYNEQFF. CDR3 in DNA: TGTGCCAGTAGTACCGTACTAGCGGGAGGTCTCTACAATGAGCAGTTCTTC.

The chain joins TRBV19 to TRBJ2-7; a possible D gene is TRBD2 (5 bases). Trimming left V 8 bases short and J 4 bases short, with 6 bases between. The CDR3 totals 10 residues. The V gene's germline CDR1 is LNHDA and CDR2 SQIVND (reference sequence). For the CDR3, the DNA is TGTGCCAGTGAGCGGTACGAGCAGTACTTC. It yields the protein CASERYEQYF.

The chain recombines TRBV28 with TRBJ2-7; no clear D. Trimming pared 11 bases from V and 2 bases from J, leaving 19 bases between. Germline V gene sequence: CDR1 MDHEN, CDR2 SYDVKM. The CDR3 spans 14 residues. The CDR3 loop reads CARPKAAKTYEQYF. In nucleotides, the CDR3 is TGTGCCCGCCCGAAGGCGGCTAAGACCTACGAGCAGTACTTC.

This clonotype was recorded many times. The chain is built from TRBV20-1 and TRBJ2-5; 7 bases fit TRBD1. The length of the CDR3 is 12 residues. The V gene's germline CDR1 is DFQATT and CDR2 SNEGSKA (reference sequence). With 5 bases clipped from V and 2 bases from J, the junction kept 2 bases outside the gene matches. The CDR3 DNA is TGCAGTGCTCCGGGACAGCAAGAGACCCAGTACTTC. Protein product: CSAPGQQETQYF.